Listed below are T cell receptor beta chains from one sample, sequenced in a study of identical twins. One entry per CDR3 protein, called by TCRdb with MiXCR from the 5' RACE reads. Of around 300,000 distinct CDR3 sequences in the sample, around 8.8% are singletons; the top ten hold around 2.1%. The same sample was also studied in work on yellow fever vaccine responses in identical twins.

Sequencing was carried out using memory (CD45RO+) T cells sorted from blood. The source is a young woman in good health. Each CDR3 is given with its conserved first and last residue. The D gene is left open where the match is weak. The listing skips clone size in some rows; elsewhere it reads once, few, many or a size class.

-	TRBD1	TRBJ2-1	TRBV18	CASSPLGQDHSYNEQFF	TGTGCCAGCTCACCGCTGGGACAGGACCACTCCTACAATGAGCAGTTCTTC
many	-	TRBJ2-7	TRBV20-1	CSARVGDRERF	TGCAGTGCTAGAGTTGGGGACCGAGAAAGATTC
many	-	TRBJ2-5	TRBV5-1	CASSSDGKETQYF	TGCGCCAGCAGCTCGGACGGGAAAGAGACCCAGTACTTC
-	-	TRBJ2-4	TRBV20-1	CSAEGAGGLAKNIQYF	TGCAGTGCCGAAGGGGCTGGCGGACTAGCCAAAAACATTCAGTACTTC
few	-	TRBJ2-3	TRBV6-1	CASSRETGTLLSTDTQYF	TGTGCCAGCAGCAGAGAAACCGGGACCCTACTTAGCACAGATACGCAGTATTTT
-	-	TRBJ2-7	TRBV7-8	CASSVNTGGSYEQYF	TGTGCCAGCAGCGTAAATACTGGGGGCTCCTACGAGCAGTACTTC
few	TRBD2	TRBJ2-1	TRBV29-1	CSVRTSSYNEQFF	TGCAGCGTCCGGACTAGCTCCTACAATGAGCAGTTCTTC
many	-	TRBJ2-3	TRBV10-2	CASSFSGGRTDTQYF	TGCGCCAGCAGCTTCTCGGGGGGCCGCACAGATACGCAGTATTTT
few	-	TRBJ1-6	TRBV14	CASSQDLSGAPLHF	TGTGCCAGCAGCCAAGATCTATCCGGGGCACCCCTCCACTTT
many	-	TRBJ2-1	TRBV12-5	CASGFGTNEQFF	TGTGCTAGTGGTTTTGGTACGAATGAGCAGTTCTTC
-	TRBD1	TRBJ1-2	TRBV12-3/TRBV12-4	CASSPGTARVVGYTF	TGTGCCAGCAGCCCCGGGACAGCCAGGGTAGTAGGCTACACCTTC
many	-	TRBJ1-6	TRBV4-1	CASSRQPRGNSPLHF	TGCGCCAGCAGCCGACAGCCCCGCGGTAATTCACCCCTCCACTTT
few	TRBD2	TRBJ2-5	TRBV6-2/TRBV6-3	CASSNGGAGAQETQYF	TGTGCCAGCAGCAACGGGGGAGCGGGAGCGCAAGAGACCCAGTACTTC
-	TRBD1	TRBJ2-5	TRBV6-2/TRBV6-3	CASSTPLGQGMKTQYF	TGTGCCAGCAGTACCCCCTTGGGACAGGGTATGAAGACCCAGTACTTC
few	-	TRBJ2-3	TRBV6-1	CASSETGSTDTQYF	TGTGCCAGCAGTGAAACGGGAAGCACAGATACGCAGTATTTT
-	-	TRBJ2-3	TRBV19	CASSIEGLVDTQYF	TGTGCCAGTAGTATAGAGGGTTTAGTGGATACGCAGTATTTT
few	-	TRBJ2-7	TRBV5-1	CASSLRRDNYEQYF	TGCGCCAGCAGCTTGCGCCGGGACAACTACGAGCAGTACTTC
-	-	TRBJ2-5	TRBV7-6	CASSLGGHRETQYF	TGTGCCAGCAGCTTAGGAGGTCATCGTGAGACCCAGTACTTC
-	TRBD2	TRBJ2-1	TRBV20-1	CSARGMGAGGSYNEQFF	TGCAGTGCTAGAGGAATGGGAGCGGGGGGGTCCTACAATGAGCAGTTCTTC
many	TRBD2	TRBJ2-1	TRBV11-1	CASSLELASGASSYNEQFF	TGTGCCAGCAGCTTAGAGTTGGCTAGCGGGGCAAGCTCCTACAATGAGCAGTTCTTC
many	-	TRBJ1-3	TRBV6-1	CASRNPGGSSGNTIYF	TGTGCCAGCAGGAACCCCGGAGGGAGCTCTGGAAACACCATATATTTT
many	-	TRBJ2-1	TRBV29-1	CSAGPPGNEQFF	TGCAGCGCGGGGCCGCCCGGGAATGAGCAGTTCTTC
many	TRBD2	TRBJ2-5	TRBV29-1	CSVAISGGALAQYF	TGCAGCGTTGCTATTTCGGGAGGGGCCCTGGCCCAGTACTTC
few	TRBD1	TRBJ2-1	TRBV10-2	CATETGQGYNNEQFF	TGCGCCACCGAGACGGGACAGGGGTACAACAATGAGCAGTTCTTC
few	-	TRBJ2-7	TRBV28	CASNPGGARYEQYF	TGTGCCAGCAACCCAGGAGGGGCCAGGTACGAGCAGTACTTC
few	TRBD2	TRBJ2-1	TRBV3-1	CASSLGTSGINEQFF	TGTGCCAGCAGCCTAGGGACTAGCGGGATCAATGAGCAGTTCTTC
-	TRBD2	TRBJ2-1	TRBV4-2	CASSQVDRTSGRVEQFF	TGTGCCAGCAGCCAAGTGGACCGGACTAGCGGGAGGGTTGAGCAGTTCTTC
few	TRBD1	TRBJ2-7	TRBV7-2	CASSPNRGRYEQYF	TGTGCCAGCAGCCCTAACAGGGGGCGATACGAGCAGTACTTC
few	-	TRBJ2-1	TRBV3-1	CASSQGTGEQFF	TGTGCCAGCAGCCAGGGGACCGGCGAGCAGTTCTTC
many	-	TRBJ1-4	TRBV7-9	CASSLAHAVGEKLFF	TGTGCCAGCAGCTTAGCTCATGCCGTGGGGGAAAAACTGTTTTTT